The subject of this entry is one T cell receptor (beta chain). The antigen remains unidentified. The data were taken from a study of OX40 agonist ivuxolimab in advanced cancers. Study information: Allowance was made for prior anti-PD-1, anti-PD-L1 or anti-CTLA-4 therapy, and approximately 41% had some.

Germline CDR1 MGHRA, CDR2 YSYEKL. The CDR3 is 14 residues long. Trimming shortened V by 0 bases and J by 4 bases, and 6 bases separated the two germline ends. Study-wide results and caveats: Still undetermined is the antigen specificity of the expanded peripheral T cells.

Some clones are missing from TCRdb's copy, which holds only in-frame ones; the method was immunoSEQ multiplex PCR. The sample has roughly 67,000 clones, over 80% seen once. Here the sequenced sample was CD4+ or CD8+ T cells sorted from blood, taken in a trial of the OX40 agonist ivuxolimab. This receptor was taken from an adult with an advanced solid tumor such as melanoma, head and neck, liver or kidney cancer. The V gene is TRBV4-1, the J gene TRBJ2-2; D unresolved. The CDR3 nucleotides read TGCGCCAGCAGCCAAGACAGGTCCACCGGGGAGCTGTTTTTT. It is translated as CASSQDRSTGELFF.